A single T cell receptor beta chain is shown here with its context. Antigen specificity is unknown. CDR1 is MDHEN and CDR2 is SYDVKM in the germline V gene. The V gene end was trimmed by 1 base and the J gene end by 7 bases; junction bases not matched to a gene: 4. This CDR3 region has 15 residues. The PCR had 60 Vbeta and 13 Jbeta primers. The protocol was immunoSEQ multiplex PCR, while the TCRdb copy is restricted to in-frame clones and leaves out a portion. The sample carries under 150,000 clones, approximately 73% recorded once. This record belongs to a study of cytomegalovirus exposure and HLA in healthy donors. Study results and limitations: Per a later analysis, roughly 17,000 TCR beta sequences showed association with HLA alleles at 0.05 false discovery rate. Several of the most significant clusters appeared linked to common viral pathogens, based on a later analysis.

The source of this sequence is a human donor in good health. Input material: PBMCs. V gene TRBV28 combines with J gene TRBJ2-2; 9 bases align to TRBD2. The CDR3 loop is CASSLSQREVGELFF. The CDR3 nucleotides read TGTGCCAGCAGTTTATCCCAGCGGGAGGTCGGGGAGCTGTTTTTT.